These 31 T cell receptor beta chains originate from one sample sequenced in a study of blood T cells in healthy people across ages. Next came a second PCR, run for roughly 6 to 11 cycles, which used a sample-barcoded 5' primer along with a J-beta primer mix. TCRdb analysed the 5' RACE reads with MiXCR anew, one entry per CDR3 protein. The sample holds hundreds of thousands of distinct CDR3 sequences, over 20% seen once. Sequences were obtained from blood. The receptors come from a man between 70 and 80 years old in good health.

This clonotype has only a few counts. The chain joins TRBV7-2 to TRBJ2-5; 10 bases are shared with TRBD2. J lost 4 bases, V lost 5 bases, and 7 bases had no gene match. The CDR3 covers 15 residues. CDR1 is SGHTA, CDR2 FQGNSA, per germline. The CDR3 sequence is CASSPPSGSRETQYF. The CDR3 coding sequence is TGTGCCAGCAGCCCTCCTAGCGGGAGCCGAGAGACCCAGTACTTC.

This clonotype showed up many times. This sequence joins TRBV12-3 or TRBV12-4 and TRBJ2-1; TRBD2 aligns across 13 bases. The CDR3 has 18 amino acids. After removal of 3 bases from V and 7 bases from J, the junction contained 12 bases not matched to a gene. CDR3 residues: CASSFDPILAGGPNEQFF. The CDR3 DNA reads as TGTGCCAGCAGTTTCGACCCCATACTAGCGGGAGGGCCGAATGAGCAGTTCTTC.

This clonotype was observed many times. The chain has TRBV5-1 and TRBJ2-1, with 11 bases aligning to TRBD2. The germline CDR1 and CDR2 sequences are SGHRS and YFSETQ. V lost 3 bases and J lost 5; bases outside the gene matches: 1. The CDR3 is 14 amino acids. The chain's CDR3 is CASSSSGRNNEQFF. DNA for the CDR3: TGCGCCAGCAGCTCTAGCGGGAGGAACAATGAGCAGTTCTTC.

The rearrangement uses TRBV30 and TRBJ1-5; D is unclear. Per germline, CDR1 GTSNPN and CDR2 SVGIG (reference sequence). The CDR3 contains 13 residues. V dropped 2 bases and J dropped 5 bases, with 10 bases sitting between them. The DNA of the CDR3 is TGTGCCTGGAGTCGATCGCTAGATCAGCCCCAGCATTTT. Protein product: CAWSRSLDQPQHF.

There are a few counts of this clonotype. The genes are TRBV20-1 and TRBJ2-7; D may be TRBD1 or TRBD2 (6 bases each). V was pared by 6 bases and J by 0 bases, with 9 bases between. The CDR3 spans 12 residues. Per germline, CDR1 DFQATT and CDR2 SNEGSKA (reference sequence). This CDR3 reads CSAGGTSYEQYF. DNA of the CDR3: TGCAGTGCCGGGGGCACCTCCTACGAGCAGTACTTC.

This rearrangement joins TRBV28 to TRBJ2-1; 8 positions match TRBD2. There are 16 residues in the CDR3. The J segment lost 2 bases and the V segment lost 5 bases, leaving 8 bases of the junction unmatched. Looked up from germline, CDR1 is MDHEN and CDR2 is SYDVKM. The CDR3 bases are TGTGCCAGCAGTCCCTACGGGGGGGGTACCTACAATGAGCAGTTCTTC. Its translation: CASSPYGGGTYNEQFF. Looking up the rest from reference TRBV28 and TRBJ2-1 gives the full variable domain: DVKVTQSSRYLVKRTGEKVFLECVQDMDHENMFWYRQDPGLGLRLIYFSYDVKMKEKGDIPEGYSVSREKKERFSLILESASTNQTSMYLCASSPYGGGTYNEQFFGPGTRLTVL.

The chain recombines TRBV3-1 with TRBJ1-1; D perhaps matches TRBD1 (5 bases). The CDR3 has 13 amino acids. V was clipped by 6 bases and J by 11 bases, with 19 bases between them. Germline loops: CDR1 LGHDT, CDR2 YNNKEL (reference sequence). The CDR3 DNA sequence: TGTGCCAGCAGGGGCGGGCAGGGTCGTACGGCTTTCTTT. It yields the protein CASRGGQGRTAFF.

A few counts support this clonotype. V usage is TRBV20-1 and J usage is TRBJ2-7; D is perhaps TRBD1 or TRBD2 (5 bases each). The J call may be incorrect, as the DNA end agrees better with TRBJ2-1. The CDR3 runs to 11 residues. Per the germline V gene, CDR1 is DFQATT and CDR2 is SNEGSKA (reference sequence). CDR3 sequence: CSARDGNEQFF. The CDR3 nucleotides are TGCAGTGCGAGGGACGGGAATGAGCAGTTCTTC.

The chain recombines TRBV28 with TRBJ2-6; maybe TRBD2 (7 bases). In germline, CDR1 is MDHEN, CDR2 SYDVKM. CDR3 length: 16 amino acids. The germline V and J ends were trimmed by 5 bases and 4 bases, with 15 bases remaining between them. The chain's CDR3 is CASSIRGGAGANVLTF. The DNA of the CDR3 is TGTGCCAGCAGTATAAGAGGGGGGGCAGGGGCCAACGTCCTGACTTTC.

The V call is TRBV6-5, the J call TRBJ1-5, with D possibly matching TRBD1 (5 bases). V shed 6 bases and J shed 3 bases, with 12 bases lying between them. The CDR3 runs 14 residues. The V gene's germline CDR1 is MNHEY and CDR2 SVGAGI. The CDR3 reads CASRSGQLNQPQHF. CDR3 nucleotide sequence: TGTGCCAGCAGGAGCGGACAACTCAATCAGCCCCAGCATTTT.

The J gene is TRBJ2-1, the V gene TRBV30, with 10 positions matching TRBD2. CDR3 length: 12 residues. Germline V gene lookup returns CDR1 GTSNPN and CDR2 SVGIG (reference sequence). Trimming removed 7 bases from V and 8 bases from J; junction bases left unmatched: 5. CDR3 region: CAYQREGDEQFF. In DNA, the CDR3 is TGTGCCTACCAGCGGGAGGGGGATGAGCAGTTCTTC.

This chain connects TRBV28 to TRBJ2-5, with 10 bases fitting TRBD1. TRBJ2-7 matches the DNA end more closely, so the J call is doubtful. CDR1 and CDR2 (germline): MDHEN, SYDVKM. The CDR3 covers 14 residues. Here the CDR3 reads CASSTPGQGYEQYF. The CDR3 nucleotides are TGTGCCAGCAGTACCCCGGGACAGGGGTACGAGCAGTACTTC.

This clonotype showed up just a few times. The V call is TRBV3-1, the J call TRBJ2-2; D unresolved. The CDR3 consists of 15 residues. Germline CDR1 LGHDT, CDR2 YNNKEL (reference sequence). V lost 4 bases and J 1 base, leaving 10 bases between the germline ends. CDR3 sequence reads: CASSPYSKNTGELFF. In DNA form, the CDR3 reads TGTGCCAGCAGCCCCTATTCGAAGAACACCGGGGAGCTGTTTTTT.

This clonotype has just a few counts. The genes are TRBV5-1 and TRBJ2-7; tentatively, D is TRBD2 (6 bases). Germline V lookup: CDR1 SGHRS, CDR2 YFSETQ. The CDR3 loop spans 15 amino acids. Trimming removed 0 bases from V and 2 bases from J, with 12 bases in between. CDR3 nucleotide sequence: TGCGCCAGCAGCTTGGAGGCAGGAGGGACCTACGAGCAGTACTTC. This gives the protein CASSLEAGGTYEQYF.

The V gene is TRBV9, the J gene TRBJ1-3; D might be TRBD1 (5 bases). Germline V gene lookup returns CDR1 SGDLS and CDR2 YYNGEE. Trimming shortened V by 4 bases and J by 0 bases, and 14 bases separated the two germline ends. The CDR3 totals 16 residues. The CDR3 sequence is CASSLKWGSSGNTIYF. The CDR3 nucleotides are TGTGCCAGCAGCTTAAAATGGGGCAGCTCTGGAAACACCATATATTTT.

This clonotype was counted between two and nine times. The V call is TRBV11-2, the J call TRBJ1-6; 8 bases agree with TRBD1. The V gene end was trimmed by 7 bases and the J gene end by 9 bases; junction bases not matched to a gene: 11. The CDR3 covers 15 residues. Germline V CDR1 and CDR2: SGHAT, FQNNGV. The CDR3 is CASTTGEREGSPLHF. DNA of the CDR3: TGTGCCAGCACGACAGGGGAACGAGAGGGTTCACCCCTCCACTTT.

This clonotype was seen a few times. CDR3 loop: CASSYSPRVKYGYTF. The CDR3, as DNA: TGTGCCAGCAGTTACTCGCCCAGGGTTAAGTATGGCTACACCTTC. The chain is built from TRBV6-5 and TRBJ1-2; D is perhaps TRBD1 (5 bases). This CDR3 region has 15 residues. Germline V gene sequence: CDR1 MNHEY, CDR2 SVGAGI. With 0 bases removed from V and 5 bases from J, the gap between germline ends came to 13 bases.

This clonotype was detected only a few times. The chain joins TRBV10-3 to TRBJ1-1, with 7 positions matching TRBD1. There are 13 residues in the CDR3. J lost 4 bases, V lost 5 bases, and 4 bases had no gene match. In germline, CDR1 is ENHRY, CDR2 SYGVKD. DNA of the CDR3: TGTGCCATCAGTACAGGGGTATCCACTGAAGCTTTCTTT. It encodes CAISTGVSTEAFF.

The rearrangement uses TRBV20-1 and TRBJ1-4, with D unclear. Germline CDR1 and CDR2: DFQATT and SNEGSKA (reference sequence). Trimming cost V 6 bases and J 1 base, with 12 bases left between them. The CDR3 runs to 14 residues. The CDR3 DNA follows: TGCAGTGCCGCACCGGAGGGAACTAATGAAAAACTGTTTTTT. It translates to CSAAPEGTNEKLFF.

The sample holds a few counts of this clonotype. This sequence joins TRBV12-3 or TRBV12-4 and TRBJ1-1; perhaps TRBD1 as D (6 bases). The CDR3 length is 13 residues. The V and J ends lost 7 bases and 5 bases respectively, with 14 bases between them. The CDR3 region is CASTTGKRTEAFF. CDR3 DNA sequence: TGTGCCAGCACCACAGGGAAGAGGACTGAAGCTTTCTTT.

The chain carries TRBV24-1 and TRBJ2-1; possible D gene TRBD2, 6 bases. V was clipped by 3 bases and J by 5 bases, with 13 bases between them. The CDR3 loop spans 15 amino acids. CDR1 and CDR2 (germline): KGHDR, SFDVKD. The CDR3 nucleotides are TGTGCCACCAGTGATCCCGGGACTGGTAACAATGAGCAGTTCTTC. This codes for CATSDPGTGNNEQFF.

The chain links TRBV29-1 to TRBJ2-1; TRBD2 agrees at 9 bases. J lost 9 bases, V lost 5 bases, and 11 bases had no gene match. Germline V gene sequence: CDR1 SQVTM, CDR2 ANQGSEA. This CDR3 region has 14 residues. CDR3 bases: TGCAGCGTTAAAAAGACTAGCGGTCCGGGTGAGCAGTTCTTC. This translates into CSVKKTSGPGEQFF.

About this clonotype: At one boundary the junction diverges from the germline segment, which might be a read error. The V gene is TRBV20-1, the J gene TRBJ2-3; TRBD2 agrees at 7 bases. The CDR3 has 15 amino acids. Germline CDR1 and CDR2: DFQATT and SNEGSKA (reference sequence). The CDR3 protein is CRARDSGPSTDTQYF. The CDR3 DNA sequence: TGCAGAGCTAGAGATAGCGGGCCCAGCACAGATACGCAGTATTTT.

The chain has TRBV5-1 and TRBJ2-3; possible D gene TRBD1, 5 bases. Deletions cut 4 bases from V and 0 bases from J, with 12 bases between. CDR3 size: 15 residues. Germline CDR1 reads SGHRS; CDR2 reads YFSETQ. The CDR3 spells CASSPDPGSTDTQYF. The CDR3 coding sequence is TGCGCCAGCAGCCCGGACCCAGGGAGCACAGATACGCAGTATTTT.

The rearrangement links TRBV6-1 to TRBJ2-3; 12 bases are shared with TRBD2. CDR3 size: 17 residues. V shed 5 bases, J shed 1 base, and the junction held 7 bases outside the gene matches. The germline CDR1 and CDR2 sequences are MNHNS and SASEGT. This CDR3 is CASSPRRLAGGTDTQYF. In nucleotides, the CDR3 is TGTGCCAGCAGTCCGCGACGACTAGCGGGAGGCACAGATACGCAGTATTTT.

This clonotype has only a few counts. The chain combines TRBV12-3 or TRBV12-4 with TRBJ1-5; D is undetermined. Trimming pared 3 bases from V and 0 bases from J, leaving 9 bases between. The CDR3 has 15 amino acids. CDR3 residues: CASSFGDYSNQPQHF. The CDR3 DNA is TGTGCCAGCAGTTTCGGCGATTATAGCAATCAGCCCCAGCATTTT.

This clonotype has ten or more counts. CDR3 nucleotides: TGTGCCAGCAGCCAGGGACCGGGTGGCACCTACGAGCAGTACTTC. Protein sequence: CASSQGPGGTYEQYF. This chain connects TRBV14 to TRBJ2-5, with D tentatively TRBD1 or TRBD2 (5 bases each). The DNA end is a closer match to TRBJ2-7, so the J assignment may be wrong. CDR1 SGHDN and CDR2 FVKESK come from the germline V gene. The length of the CDR3 is 15 residues.

The table lists this clonotype with many counts. The CDR3 coding sequence is TGTGCCATCAGTGAGTCACGGGGAGGGGTCTACAATGAGCAGTTCTTC. It encodes CAISESRGGVYNEQFF. This chain uses TRBV10-3 with TRBJ2-1; 7 nucleotides line up with TRBD2. V trimming: 0 bases; J trimming: 3 bases; junction bases outside the gene matches: 5. CDR3 length: 16 amino acids. Germline CDR1 and CDR2: ENHRY and SYGVKD.

This sequence joins TRBV5-1 and TRBJ2-5, with 7 bases fitting TRBD2. This CDR3 has 15 residues. The germline gives CDR1 SGHRS, CDR2 YFSETQ. The J segment lost 5 bases and the V segment lost 3 bases, leaving 10 bases of the junction unmatched. CDR3 coding DNA: TGCGCCAGCAGCTCGGCTAGCGGCTTTCCTGAGACCCAGTACTTC. Translation: CASSSASGFPETQYF.

This clonotype was observed a handful of times. V and J are TRBV20-1 and TRBJ2-7; TRBD1 aligns across 10 bases. The CDR3 totals 14 residues. Per the germline V gene, CDR1 is DFQATT and CDR2 is SNEGSKA (reference sequence). V lost 2 bases, J lost 6 bases, and 7 bases stayed unmatched. The CDR3 DNA sequence: TGCAGTGCTAGACGGACAGGGGGTTTACTCGAGCAGTACTTC. As protein: CSARRTGGLLEQYF.

The chain combines TRBV9 with TRBJ1-3, with D possibly being TRBD1 (5 bases). V dropped 0 bases and J dropped 0 bases, with 10 bases sitting between them. This CDR3 is built from 16 residues. Germline V gene data show CDR1 as SGDLS and CDR2 as YYNGEE. For the CDR3, the DNA is TGTGCCAGCAGCGTAGCCGGGACTGCCTCTGGAAACACCATATATTTT. It specifies CASSVAGTASGNTIYF.